This entry concerns a single TCR beta chain. Sequencing used immunoSEQ multiplex PCR; TCRdb keeps in-frame clones, though not all of them. Seen here are some 200,000 clones, more than 65% observed once, and the top ten hold roughly 7%. This sample was included in a study of blood T cell repertoires in COVID-19. The CDR3 is made up of 14 amino acids. V lost 0 bases to trimming and J lost 8 bases, with 16 bases between them. Looked up from germline, CDR1 is GTSNPN and CDR2 is SVGIG (reference sequence). Material: PBMCs or T cells enriched from blood (not recorded which). J is TRBJ1-2 and V is TRBV30; D not resolved. The TCR originated in a man aged 35-49 years who had recovered from COVID-19. CDR3 residues: CAWSVGTAVGGYTF. CDR3 sequence (DNA): TGTGCCTGGAGTGTCGGAACGGCTGTGGGCGGCTACACCTTC.